The 5 T cell receptor beta chains reported below all come from one sample, sequenced in a study of T cell responses to AZD1222 COVID-19 vaccine. Produced via immunoSEQ multiplex PCR; TCRdb's table is partial and in-frame only. The data contain 150,000 to 200,000 clones, roughly nine tenths of them singletons. The starting material was peripheral blood, obtained 28 days after the second AZD1222 dose. All receptors come from an adult who received the AZD1222 COVID-19 vaccine.

The rearrangement uses TRBV13 and TRBJ2-1; 14 nucleotides agree with TRBD2. The V and J ends lost 5 bases and 9 bases, in that order; junction bases with no gene match: 12. Germline V CDR1 and CDR2: PRHDT, FYEKMQ (reference sequence). This CDR3 is 17 amino acids long. The CDR3 DNA sequence: TGTGCCAGCAGCCCCCCGGGACTAGCGGGGGTCTCGGTTGAGCAGTTCTTC. It is translated as CASSPPGLAGVSVEQFF.

The gene calls are TRBV6-5 and TRBJ2-3; 8 nucleotides align to TRBD2. The V gene's germline CDR1 is MNHEY and CDR2 SVGAGI. The CDR3 is 15 residues long. With V trimmed by 6 bases and J by 2 bases, 7 bases remained unmatched. Here the CDR3 DNA reads TGTGCCAGCAGCTACGGACTAGCCGTCACAGATACGCAGTATTTT. Its protein is CASSYGLAVTDTQYF.

Remarks on this clone: The sample contains more than one DNA sequence encoding this CDR3. This rearrangement joins TRBV7-2 to TRBJ2-3; D may be TRBD1 (5 bases). Germline assignment: CDR1 SGHTA and CDR2 FQGNSA. There are 14 residues in the CDR3. V gave up 1 base and J gave up 3 bases, with 8 bases separating them. This CDR3 reads CASSLGAGTDTQYF. DNA for the CDR3: TGTGCCAGCAGCTTAGGAGCAGGGACAGATACGCAGTATTTT. The whole variable domain, filled in from reference TRBV7-2 and TRBJ2-3, reads GAGVSQSPSNKVTEKGKDVELRCDPISGHTALYWYRQSLGQGLEFLIYFQGNSAPDKSGLPSDRFSAERTGGSVSTLTIQRTQQEDSAVYLCASSLGAGTDTQYFGPGTRLTVL.

The chain couples TRBV6-5 to TRBJ1-1; no clear D. Germline V gene data show CDR1 as MNHEY and CDR2 as SVGAGI. The V end was cut by 6 bases, the J end by 4 bases, with 12 bases between. The CDR3 is made up of 13 amino acids. The CDR3 sequence is CASSRPSSTEAFF. CDR3 bases: TGTGCCAGCAGCCGCCCCTCGTCCACTGAAGCTTTCTTT.

J is TRBJ1-3 and V is TRBV9; possible D gene TRBD1, 5 bases. CDR1 and CDR2 (germline): SGDLS, YYNGEE. Trimming removed 4 bases from V and 0 bases from J, with 17 bases in between. The CDR3 spans 17 residues. In nucleotides, the CDR3 is TGTGCCAGCAGCCCGCGGCGGGACTTTTTCTCTGGAAACACCATATATTTT. Residues: CASSPRRDFFSGNTIYF.